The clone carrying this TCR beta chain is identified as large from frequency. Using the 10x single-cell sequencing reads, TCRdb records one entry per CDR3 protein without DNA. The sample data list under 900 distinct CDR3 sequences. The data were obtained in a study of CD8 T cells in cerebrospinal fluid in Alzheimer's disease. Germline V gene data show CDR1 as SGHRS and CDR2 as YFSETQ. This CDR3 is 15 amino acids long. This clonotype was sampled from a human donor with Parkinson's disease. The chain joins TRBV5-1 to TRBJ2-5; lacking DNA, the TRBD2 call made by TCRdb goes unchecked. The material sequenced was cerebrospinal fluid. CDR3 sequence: CASSLAGGRQETQYF.